This T cell receptor beta chain derives from a study of naive and memory T cell subsets. With respect to this clonotype: Its antigen is unknown.

Germline V gene data show CDR1 as DFQATT and CDR2 as SNEGSKA (reference sequence). The CDR3 contains 15 residues. J gave up 0 bases and V 6 bases, and 4 bases lay outside the gene matches. Whole-study findings and limits: RNA-based TCR counts may shift with T cell activation and differentiation. Diversity fell and Gini index rose from naive through CM, EM, EMRA.

An equimolar mix of two oligonucleotides served as the beta constant-region primer for TRBC1 and TRBC2. The ligated cDNA underwent four PCR rounds using SP2 and nested alpha and beta constant-region primers. From the UMI-ligation and nested PCR reads, TCRdb called clonotypes with MiXCR, one entry per CDR3 protein. The data show over 65,000 distinct CDR3 sequences, 9% seen once. Source material: naive CD8+ T cells from blood. The chain combines TRBV20-1 with TRBJ2-1; 11 bases map to TRBD2. The TCR comes from a human donor in good health. The CDR3 here is CSAVSGRDSYNEQFF. The CDR3 coding sequence is TGCAGTGCGGTTAGCGGGAGGGACTCCTACAATGAGCAGTTCTTC.